Listed here is a single T cell receptor beta chain. Its antigen is undetermined. CDR3 size: 18 residues. With 2 bases clipped from V and 5 bases from J, the junction kept 14 bases outside the gene matches. Per germline, CDR1 SNHLY and CDR2 FYNNEI. The data stem from a study of post-analysis software for immune sequencing data. Points from the study as a whole: Multiple sclerosis patients had significantly lower normalized Chao1 diversity than controls. Among a handful of TRBV segments more frequent in patients than controls were TRBV5-6, TRBV5-1 and TRBV20-1.

Unique molecular identifiers were carried by the TCR beta cDNA libraries. With roughly 0.85 to 11 million T cells as the source, approximately 500,000 cDNA molecules resulted. TCRdb re-called the PCR reads with MiXCR, one entry per CDR3 protein. The repertoire holds 750,000 to 950,000 distinct CDR3 sequences, with roughly 50% as singletons. The sequence was obtained from a girl aged 5 to 17 with multiple sclerosis. The gene calls are TRBV2 and TRBJ2-5; the match to TRBD2 covers 10 bases. The sequencing input was blood. The CDR3 is CASSERGEWTSGAETQYF. CDR3 nucleotides: TGTGCCAGCAGTGAAAGGGGAGAATGGACTAGCGGTGCGGAGACCCAGTACTTC.